This TCR beta chain was found in a study (dated by TCRdb to about 2015). For context, the study as a whole: The study set out to test whether tumor-infiltrating Tregs in breast cancer get recruited from blood Tregs or are instead converted in situ from other CD4+ T cell subsets. The study at large found these results: The greatest overlap of tumor-infiltrating Treg TCR alpha and beta sequences was observed with tumor naive CD4+ T cells, followed by blood naive CD4+ T cells. Validation in the larger cohort was restricted to a single TCR beta V-J rearrangement rather than whole repertoires. Tumor memory CD4+ T cell TCR gene usage clustered with blood and lymph node memory CD4+ cells and lymph node naive CD4+ cells.

CDR1 and CDR2 are read off the germline V gene as SGHTA and FQGNSA. The germline V and J ends show losses of 1 base and 6 bases respectively, and no gene match explains 5 bases of the junction. From the cysteine up to the phenylalanine, the CDR3 has a length of 15 residues. Of the read, only the CDR3 DNA is kept; its 45 bases are in frame from base 1. Full-length TCR variable regions were amplified by 5' RACE PCR with constant-region reverse primers, and semi-nested PCR with Nested Universal Primer A was subsequently performed. The ReliaPrep RNA Cell Miniprep System was used to extract total RNA, which was then reverse transcribed into 5'RACE-ready cDNA with the SMARTer RACE 5'/3' Kit. An Illumina MiSeq was used to sequence the full-length TCR alpha and beta libraries, which had been barcoded with multiplex adaptors. The study's own analysis went as follows. For each of nine subset-tissue groups, sequencing data from the five patients were pooled, and the groups were then compared using unsupervised clustering of TCR gene usage. Repertoire similarity was calculated with the Morisita-Horn index, weighting shared sequences by their contribution to each repertoire. The public reads were reprocessed in TCRdb via fastp at Q25 and MiXCR, keeping in-frame beta chains. When rows share a CDR3 protein, they turn into one entry using the most common DNA and genes. The V and J calls here are based on TCRdb, not the publication. The sample profile shows about 42,000 distinct CDR3 sequences; 30% of them were found once. About 4% of the sample is taken by the ten largest.

This clonotype was seen more than once but under ten times. Its specific antigen is unknown. One base away there is no much larger clone; base qualities are not given. CD4+CD45RO+CD25- cells were isolated as memory CD4+ T cells. Tregs, naive and memory CD4+ T cells from tumor, blood and ipsilateral draining lymph nodes of five breast cancer patients underwent full-length TCR alpha and beta sequencing. Tumor tissue and lymph nodes from ipsilateral axillary dissection were perfused with PBS, minced and digested with collagenase I and hyaluronidase. Sorted cell populations were confirmed by FACS to exceed 90% purity.

The chain is assembled from TRBV7-2 and TRBJ1-5; 8 nucleotides in the junction match TRBD1. This TCR was sampled from a female donor with breast cancer. What was sequenced was tumor-infiltrating memory CD4+ T cells sorted from the breast tumor. The cell subset or site label of this sample denotes: memory CD4+ T cells, CD4+CD45RO+CD25-. CDR3 region: CASSLEAGGFQPQHF. At the DNA level, the sequence is TGTGCCAGCAGCTTAGAGGCAGGGGGCTTTCAGCCCCAGCATTTT.